At least ten counts were recorded for the clone carrying this T cell receptor (beta chain). The antigen remains undetermined. The data were taken from a study of T-cell reconstitution after alpha-beta-depleted transplantation in children. Library preparation (for TCRbeta) was performed with unique molecular identifiers. TCRdb ran MiXCR on the PCR reads and lists one entry per CDR3 protein. The sample yields around 700,000 distinct CDR3 sequences, 13% seen once. General study findings and limits: Reportedly, only several hundred clones from non-depleted graft cells drove alpha-beta T-cell counts at about two months. Newly generated T cells supplied most T-cell counts and diversity one year post-transplant. It was surviving recipient T cells and thymic progenitors that gave some patients high TCRbeta diversity at day 60.

Trimming took 0 bases from V and 8 from J, leaving 5 bases between them. CDR1 and CDR2 from the germline V gene are LNHNV and YYDKDF (reference sequence). CDR3 length equals 12 residues. The source is a girl aged 2 to 9 with congenital amegakaryocytic thrombocytopenia, due to receive a stem cell transplant. The genes are TRBV15 and TRBJ2-1, with D maybe TRBD1 (5 bases). The sample here was PBMCs, taken before TCRalphabeta/CD19-depleted stem cell transplant. CDR3 sequence reads: CATSRDRDEQFF. In nucleotides, the CDR3 is TGTGCCACCAGCAGAGACAGGGATGAGCAGTTCTTC.